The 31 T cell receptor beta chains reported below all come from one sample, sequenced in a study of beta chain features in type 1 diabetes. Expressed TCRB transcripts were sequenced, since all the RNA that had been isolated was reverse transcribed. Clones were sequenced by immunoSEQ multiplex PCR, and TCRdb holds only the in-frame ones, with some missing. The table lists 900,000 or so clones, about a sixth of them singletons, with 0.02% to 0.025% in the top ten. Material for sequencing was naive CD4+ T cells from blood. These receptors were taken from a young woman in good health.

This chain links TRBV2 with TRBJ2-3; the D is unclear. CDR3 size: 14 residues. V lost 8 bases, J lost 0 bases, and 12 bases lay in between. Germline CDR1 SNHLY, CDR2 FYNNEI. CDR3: CASGLDESTDTQYF. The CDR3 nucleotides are TGTGCCAGCGGCCTGGACGAAAGCACAGATACGCAGTATTTT. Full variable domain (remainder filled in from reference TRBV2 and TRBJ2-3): EPEVTQTPSHQVTQMGQEVILRCVPISNHLYFYWYRQILGQKVEFLVSFYNNEISEKSEIFDDQFSVERPDGSNFTLKIRSTKLEDSAMYFCASGLDESTDTQYFGPGTRLTVL.

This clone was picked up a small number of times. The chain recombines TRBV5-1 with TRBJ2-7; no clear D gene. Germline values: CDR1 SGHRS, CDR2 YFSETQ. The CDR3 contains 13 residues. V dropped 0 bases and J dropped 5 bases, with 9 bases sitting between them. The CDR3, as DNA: TGCGCCAGCAGCTTGGGGACCTACAACGAGCAGTACTTC. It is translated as CASSLGTYNEQYF.

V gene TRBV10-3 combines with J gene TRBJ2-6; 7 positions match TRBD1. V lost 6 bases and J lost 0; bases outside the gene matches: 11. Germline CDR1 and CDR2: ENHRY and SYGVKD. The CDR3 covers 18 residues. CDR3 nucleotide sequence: TGTGCCATCAGCGTTTCGGCAGGGGGATTCTCTGGGGCCAACGTCCTGACTTTC. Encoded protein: CAISVSAGGFSGANVLTF.

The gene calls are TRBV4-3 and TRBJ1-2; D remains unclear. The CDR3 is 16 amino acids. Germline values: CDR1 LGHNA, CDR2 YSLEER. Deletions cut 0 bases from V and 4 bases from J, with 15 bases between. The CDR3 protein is CASSQDFRADSYGYTF. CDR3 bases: TGCGCCAGCAGCCAAGATTTTAGGGCGGATAGCTATGGCTACACCTTC.

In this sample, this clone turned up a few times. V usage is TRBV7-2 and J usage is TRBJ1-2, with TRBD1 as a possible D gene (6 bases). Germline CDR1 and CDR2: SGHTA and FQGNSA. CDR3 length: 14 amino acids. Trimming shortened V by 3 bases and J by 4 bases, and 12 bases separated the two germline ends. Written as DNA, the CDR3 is TGTGCCAGCAGCTTTGCAGGGGCCAGCTATGGCTACACCTTC. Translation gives CASSFAGASYGYTF.

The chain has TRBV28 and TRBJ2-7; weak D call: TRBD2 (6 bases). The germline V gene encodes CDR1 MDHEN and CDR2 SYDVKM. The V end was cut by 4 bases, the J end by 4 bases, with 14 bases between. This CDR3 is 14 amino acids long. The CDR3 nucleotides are TGTGCCAGCAGTTCCCGGGACTTCTTTTACGAGCAGTACTTC. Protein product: CASSSRDFFYEQYF.

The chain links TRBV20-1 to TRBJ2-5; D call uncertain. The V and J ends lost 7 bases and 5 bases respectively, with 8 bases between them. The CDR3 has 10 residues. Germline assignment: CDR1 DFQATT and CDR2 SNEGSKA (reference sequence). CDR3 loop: CSVTRETQYF. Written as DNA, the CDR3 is TGCAGTGTCACGAGGGAGACCCAGTACTTC.

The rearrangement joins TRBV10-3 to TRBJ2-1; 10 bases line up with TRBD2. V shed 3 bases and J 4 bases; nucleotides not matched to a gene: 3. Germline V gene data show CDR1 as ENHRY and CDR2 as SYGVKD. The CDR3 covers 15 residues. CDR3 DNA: TGTGCCATCAGTGATTCTAGCGGGAGATACAATGAGCAGTTCTTC. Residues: CAISDSSGRYNEQFF.

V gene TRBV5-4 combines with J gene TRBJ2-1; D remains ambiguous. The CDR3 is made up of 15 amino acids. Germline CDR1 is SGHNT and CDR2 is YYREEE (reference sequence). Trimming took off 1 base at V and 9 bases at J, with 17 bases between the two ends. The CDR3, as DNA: TGTGCCAGCAGCTTGAACGGTGTTTCGGCACGTGAGCAGTTCTTC. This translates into CASSLNGVSAREQFF. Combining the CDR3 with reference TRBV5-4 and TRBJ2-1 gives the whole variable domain ETGVTQSPTHLIKTRGQQVTLRCSSQSGHNTVSWYQQALGQGPQFIFQYYREEENGRGNFPPRFSGLQFPNYSSELNVNALELDDSALYLCASSLNGVSAREQFFGPGTRLTVL.

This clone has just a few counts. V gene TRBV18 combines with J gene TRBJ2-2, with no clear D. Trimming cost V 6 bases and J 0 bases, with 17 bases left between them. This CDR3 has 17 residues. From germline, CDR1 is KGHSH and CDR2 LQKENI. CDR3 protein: CASSINPRAANTGELFF. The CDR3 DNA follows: TGTGCCAGCTCGATAAATCCAAGAGCTGCGAACACCGGGGAGCTGTTTTTT.

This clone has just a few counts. Written as DNA, the CDR3 is TGTGCCAGCAGGGACCGGGGGGGATACTCTGGGGCCAACGTCCTGACTTTC. Protein product: CASRDRGGYSGANVLTF. This chain connects TRBV28 to TRBJ2-6, with 8 bases that match TRBD2. CDR1 and CDR2 from the germline V gene are MDHEN and SYDVKM. V gave up 6 bases and J gave up 0 bases; unmatched junction bases: 7. The CDR3 length is 17 residues.

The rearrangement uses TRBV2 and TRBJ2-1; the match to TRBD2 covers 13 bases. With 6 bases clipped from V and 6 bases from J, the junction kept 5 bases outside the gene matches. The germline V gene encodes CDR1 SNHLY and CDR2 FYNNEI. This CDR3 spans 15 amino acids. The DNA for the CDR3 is TGTGCCAGCAGGCCGGGACTAGCGGGATTCAATGAGCAGTTCTTC. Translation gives CASRPGLAGFNEQFF. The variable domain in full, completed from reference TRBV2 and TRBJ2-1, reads EPEVTQTPSHQVTQMGQEVILRCVPISNHLYFYWYRQILGQKVEFLVSFYNNEISEKSEIFDDQFSVERPDGSNFTLKIRSTKLEDSAMYFCASRPGLAGFNEQFFGPGTRLTVL.

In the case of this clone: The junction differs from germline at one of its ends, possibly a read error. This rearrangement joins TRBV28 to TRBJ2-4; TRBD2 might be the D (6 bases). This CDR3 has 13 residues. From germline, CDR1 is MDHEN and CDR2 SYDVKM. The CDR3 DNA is TGTGCCAGCGCCTCACACGCGGGCGCGGGGCTGAACTTC. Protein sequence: CASASHAGAGLNF.

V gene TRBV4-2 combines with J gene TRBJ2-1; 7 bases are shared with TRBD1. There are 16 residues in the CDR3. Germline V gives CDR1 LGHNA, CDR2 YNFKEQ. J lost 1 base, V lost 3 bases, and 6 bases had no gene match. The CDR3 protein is CASSQTPGQSYNEQFF. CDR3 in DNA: TGTGCCAGCAGCCAGACCCCGGGACAGTCCTACAATGAGCAGTTCTTC.

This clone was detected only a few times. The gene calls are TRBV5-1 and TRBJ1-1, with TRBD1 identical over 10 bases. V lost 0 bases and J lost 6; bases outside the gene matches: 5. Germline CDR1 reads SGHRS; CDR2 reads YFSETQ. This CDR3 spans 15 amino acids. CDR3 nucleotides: TGCGCCAGCAGCTTGGGACAGGGGGCGCCGGCTGAAGCTTTCTTT. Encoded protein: CASSLGQGAPAEAFF.

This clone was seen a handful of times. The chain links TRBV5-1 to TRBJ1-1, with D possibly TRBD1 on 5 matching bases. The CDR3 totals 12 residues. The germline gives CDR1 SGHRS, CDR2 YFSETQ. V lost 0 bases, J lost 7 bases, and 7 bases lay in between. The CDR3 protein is CASSLGQGEAFF. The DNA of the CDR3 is TGCGCCAGCAGCTTGGGGCAGGGTGAAGCTTTCTTT.

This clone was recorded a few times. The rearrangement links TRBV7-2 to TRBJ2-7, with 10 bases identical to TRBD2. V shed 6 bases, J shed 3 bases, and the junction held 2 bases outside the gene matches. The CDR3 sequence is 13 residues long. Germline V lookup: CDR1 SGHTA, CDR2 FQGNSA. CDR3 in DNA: TGTGCCAGCAGGACTAGCGGGCGCTACGAGCAGTACTTC. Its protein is CASRTSGRYEQYF.

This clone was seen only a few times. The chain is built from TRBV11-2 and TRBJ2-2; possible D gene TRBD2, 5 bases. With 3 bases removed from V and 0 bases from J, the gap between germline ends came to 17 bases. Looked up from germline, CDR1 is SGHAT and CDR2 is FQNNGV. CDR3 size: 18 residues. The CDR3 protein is CASSFIPLRGTNTGELFF. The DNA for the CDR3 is TGTGCCAGCAGCTTTATCCCCCTGAGAGGGACGAACACCGGGGAGCTGTTTTTT.

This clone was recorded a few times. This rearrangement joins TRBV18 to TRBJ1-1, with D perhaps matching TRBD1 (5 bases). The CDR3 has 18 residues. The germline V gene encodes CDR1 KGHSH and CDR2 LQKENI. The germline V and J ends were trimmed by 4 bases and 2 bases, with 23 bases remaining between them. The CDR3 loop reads CASSLHQGWGSFNTEAFF. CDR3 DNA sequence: TGTGCCAGCTCACTTCACCAAGGGTGGGGGAGTTTTAACACTGAAGCTTTCTTT. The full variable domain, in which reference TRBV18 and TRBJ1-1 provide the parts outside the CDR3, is NAGVMQNPRHLVRRRGQEARLRCSPMKGHSHVYWYRQLPEEGLKFMVYLQKENIIDESGMPKERFSAEFPKEGPSILRIQQVVRGDSAAYFCASSLHQGWGSFNTEAFFGQGTRLTVV.

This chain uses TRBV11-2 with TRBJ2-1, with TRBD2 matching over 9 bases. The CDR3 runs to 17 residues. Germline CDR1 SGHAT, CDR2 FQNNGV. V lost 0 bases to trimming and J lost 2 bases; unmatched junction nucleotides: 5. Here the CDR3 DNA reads TGTGCCAGCAGCTTAGAGTGGACTAGCGAAACCTACAATGAGCAGTTCTTC. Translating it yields CASSLEWTSETYNEQFF.

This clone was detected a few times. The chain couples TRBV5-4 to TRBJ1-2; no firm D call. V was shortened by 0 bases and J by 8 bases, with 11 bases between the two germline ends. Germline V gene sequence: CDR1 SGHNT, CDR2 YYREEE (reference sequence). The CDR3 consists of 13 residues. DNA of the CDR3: TGTGCCAGCAGCTTGGACGTGGAGAGAGGCTACACCTTC. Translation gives CASSLDVERGYTF.

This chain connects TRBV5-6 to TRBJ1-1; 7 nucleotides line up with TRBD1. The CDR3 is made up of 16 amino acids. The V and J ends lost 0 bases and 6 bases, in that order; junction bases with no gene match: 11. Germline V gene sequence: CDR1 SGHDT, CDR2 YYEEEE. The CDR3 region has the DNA TGTGCCAGCAGCTTGGCCGGGACAGACCGTTGGTCTGAAGCTTTCTTT. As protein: CASSLAGTDRWSEAFF.

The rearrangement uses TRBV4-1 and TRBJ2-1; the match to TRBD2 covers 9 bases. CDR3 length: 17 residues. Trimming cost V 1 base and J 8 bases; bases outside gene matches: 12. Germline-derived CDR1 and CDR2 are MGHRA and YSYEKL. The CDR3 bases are TGCGCCAGCAGCCAAGGGAATGGACTCGGCGGGGGGGATGAGCAGTTCTTC. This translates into CASSQGNGLGGGDEQFF.

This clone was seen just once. DNA of the CDR3: TGTGCAAGTCGCCCCTCAACTCCTGGCTTCCAAAAACGGGAGACCCAGTACTTC. Translating it yields CASRPSTPGFQKRETQYF. The V gene is TRBV12-2, the J gene TRBJ2-5. TRBV12-2 is a pseudogene locus. The CDR3 totals 18 residues.

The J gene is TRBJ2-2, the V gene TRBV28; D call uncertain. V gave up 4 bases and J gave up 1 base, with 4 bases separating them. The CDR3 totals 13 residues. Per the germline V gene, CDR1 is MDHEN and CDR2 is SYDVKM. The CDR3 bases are TGTGCCAGCAGTTCCGTGAACACCGGGGAGCTGTTTTTT. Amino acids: CASSSVNTGELFF.

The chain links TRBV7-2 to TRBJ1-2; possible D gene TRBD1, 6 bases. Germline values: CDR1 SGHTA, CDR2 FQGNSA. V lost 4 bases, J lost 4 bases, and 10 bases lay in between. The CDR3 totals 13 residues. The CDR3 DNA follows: TGTGCCAGCAGCTCCGGGACACTCTATGGCTACACCTTC. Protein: CASSSGTLYGYTF.

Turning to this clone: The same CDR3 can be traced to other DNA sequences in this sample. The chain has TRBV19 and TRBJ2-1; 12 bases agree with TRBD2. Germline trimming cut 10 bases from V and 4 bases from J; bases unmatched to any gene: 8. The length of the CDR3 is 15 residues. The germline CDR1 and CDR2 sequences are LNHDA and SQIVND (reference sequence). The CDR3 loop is CATRTSGTLYNEQFF. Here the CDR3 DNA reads TGTGCCACACGGACTAGCGGGACTCTGTACAATGAGCAGTTCTTC.

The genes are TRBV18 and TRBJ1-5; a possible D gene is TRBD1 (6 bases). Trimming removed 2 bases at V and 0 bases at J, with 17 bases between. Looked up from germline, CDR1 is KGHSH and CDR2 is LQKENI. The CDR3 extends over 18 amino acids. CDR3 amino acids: CASSPTRRTDYSNQPQHF. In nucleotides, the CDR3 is TGTGCCAGCTCACCAACTCGCCGGACAGACTATAGCAATCAGCCCCAGCATTTT. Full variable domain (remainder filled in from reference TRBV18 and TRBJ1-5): NAGVMQNPRHLVRRRGQEARLRCSPMKGHSHVYWYRQLPEEGLKFMVYLQKENIIDESGMPKERFSAEFPKEGPSILRIQQVVRGDSAAYFCASSPTRRTDYSNQPQHFGDGTRLSIL.

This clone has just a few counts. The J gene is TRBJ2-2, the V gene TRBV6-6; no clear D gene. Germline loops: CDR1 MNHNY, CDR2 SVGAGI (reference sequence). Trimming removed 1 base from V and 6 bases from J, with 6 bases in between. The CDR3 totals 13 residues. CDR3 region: CASSYLVAGELFF. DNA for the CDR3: TGTGCCAGCAGTTACTTGGTAGCCGGGGAGCTGTTTTTT.

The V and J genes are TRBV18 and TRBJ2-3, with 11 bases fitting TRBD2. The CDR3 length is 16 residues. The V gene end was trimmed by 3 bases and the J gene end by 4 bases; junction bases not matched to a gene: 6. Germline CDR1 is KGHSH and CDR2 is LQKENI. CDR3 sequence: CASSPSGRAGADTQYF. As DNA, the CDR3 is TGTGCCAGCTCACCTAGCGGGAGGGCCGGGGCAGATACGCAGTATTTT. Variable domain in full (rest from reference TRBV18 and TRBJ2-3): NAGVMQNPRHLVRRRGQEARLRCSPMKGHSHVYWYRQLPEEGLKFMVYLQKENIIDESGMPKERFSAEFPKEGPSILRIQQVVRGDSAAYFCASSPSGRAGADTQYFGPGTRLTVL.

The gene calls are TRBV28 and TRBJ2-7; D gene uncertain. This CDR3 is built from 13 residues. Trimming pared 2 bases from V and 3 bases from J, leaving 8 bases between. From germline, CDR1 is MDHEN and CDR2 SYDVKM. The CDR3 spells CASSLLGLYEQYF. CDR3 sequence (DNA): TGTGCCAGCAGTTTACTAGGGCTCTACGAGCAGTACTTC.